Presented here are 28 T cell receptor beta chains from one specimen sequenced in a study of blood T cell repertoires in COVID-19. Profiling relied on immunoSEQ multiplex PCR, and the TCRdb table lists in-frame clones only, not all of them. The sample lists roughly 140,000 clones; 80% to 90% were seen once. Specimen: peripheral blood. The source is a woman aged 45-65 years in a cohort sampled during active or convalescent COVID-19.

This sequence joins TRBV7-2 and TRBJ1-5; 7 bases match TRBD1. Germline V gene sequence: CDR1 SGHTA, CDR2 FQGNSA. The CDR3 spans 15 residues. V lost 0 bases, J lost 3 bases, and 2 bases stayed unmatched. The CDR3 DNA sequence: TGTGCCAGCAGCTTAGCCACAGGGGTCAATCAGCCCCAGCATTTT. This sequence encodes CASSLATGVNQPQHF.

The chain links TRBV6-2 or TRBV6-3 to TRBJ2-5, with 8 bases aligning to TRBD2. The CDR3 totals 14 residues. With 4 bases clipped from V and 5 bases from J, the junction kept 6 bases outside the gene matches. Looked up from germline, CDR1 is MNHEY and CDR2 is SVGEGT. CDR3 DNA: TGTGCCAGCAGTTTCGGGGGGGCTGATGAGACCCAGTACTTC. Encoded protein: CASSFGGADETQYF.

This clone was counted between two and nine times. The chain uses TRBV10-1 and TRBJ2-1; tentatively, D is TRBD2 (5 bases). Per the germline V gene, CDR1 is WNHNN and CDR2 is SYGVQD (reference sequence). The V end lost 2 bases, the J end lost 13 bases, and 15 bases lay between the germline ends. The CDR3 has 13 residues. The CDR3 loop reads CASSENRGRAQFF. The DNA of the CDR3 is TGCGCCAGCAGTGAGAATCGGGGAAGGGCTCAGTTCTTC.

This sequence joins TRBV5-6 and TRBJ2-1, with D perhaps TRBD2 (5 bases). The V gene's germline CDR1 is SGHDT and CDR2 YYEEEE. CDR3 size: 11 residues. Trimming left V 4 bases short and J 9 bases short, with 8 bases between. The DNA of the CDR3 is TGTGCCAGCAGCGAGGGTAGTGAGCAGTTCTTC. Protein sequence: CASSEGSEQFF.

The V call is TRBV6-5, the J call TRBJ1-5; unclear D gene. V was cut by 0 bases and J by 0 bases, with 6 bases left in between. The length of the CDR3 is 15 residues. CDR1 MNHEY and CDR2 SVGAGI come from the germline V gene. For the CDR3, the DNA is TGTGCCAGCAGTTACTCGCGCATTAGCAATCAGCCCCAGCATTTT. Amino acids: CASSYSRISNQPQHF.

The V gene is TRBV7-9, the J gene TRBJ1-6; 7 nucleotides agree with TRBD1. The CDR3 runs 16 residues. Trimming cost V 3 bases and J 4 bases; bases outside gene matches: 6. CDR1 is SEHNR and CDR2 is FQNEAQ in the germline V gene (reference sequence). The CDR3 protein is CASSFGGQPYNSPLHF. DNA for the CDR3: TGTGCCAGCAGCTTCGGGGGACAGCCTTATAATTCACCCCTCCACTTT. The full variable domain, with the rest looked up from reference TRBV7-9 and TRBJ1-6, is DTGVSQNPRHKITKRGQNVTFRCDPISEHNRLYWYRQTLGQGPEFLTYFQNEAQLEKSRLLSDRFSAERPKGSFSTLEIQRTEQGDSAMYLCASSFGGQPYNSPLHFGNGTRLTVT.

This rearrangement joins TRBV19 to TRBJ1-1, with TRBD1 as a possible D gene (6 bases). V was pared by 5 bases and J by 6 bases, with 19 bases between. CDR3 length: 15 amino acids. The germline CDR1 and CDR2 sequences are LNHDA and SQIVND (reference sequence). CDR3 sequence: CASSVSSTGLPEAFF. The CDR3 DNA reads as TGTGCCAGTAGTGTCTCTTCAACAGGGCTGCCTGAAGCTTTCTTT.

The V gene is TRBV5-1, the J gene TRBJ2-5, with D possibly being TRBD2 (6 bases). CDR3 length equals 13 residues. V lost 2 bases, J lost 5 bases, and 10 bases lay in between. Per germline, CDR1 SGHRS and CDR2 YFSETQ. The CDR3 reads CASSLLAAETQYF. CDR3 DNA sequence: TGCGCCAGCAGCTTACTAGCTGCGGAGACCCAGTACTTC.

This sequence joins TRBV9 and TRBJ2-7, with 9 bases lining up with TRBD2. CDR3 length: 14 amino acids. The ends lost 4 bases at V and 3 bases at J; junction bases unmatched: 5. CDR1 is SGDLS and CDR2 is YYNGEE in the germline V gene. The CDR3, as DNA: TGTGCCAGCAGCCTCACGACTAGCGGCTACGAGCAGTACTTC. Its protein product is CASSLTTSGYEQYF. Full variable domain (missing parts from reference TRBV9 and TRBJ2-7): DSGVTQTPKHLITATGQRVTLRCSPRSGDLSVYWYQQSLDQGLQFLIQYYNGEERAKGNILERFSAQQFPDLHSELNLSSLELGDSALYFCASSLTTSGYEQYFGPGTRLTVT.

The chain employs TRBV16 and TRBJ1-3; 8 bases line up with TRBD1. CDR3 length: 14 residues. Germline CDR1 is KGHSY and CDR2 is FQNENV. J gave up 3 bases and V 7 bases, and 5 bases lay outside the gene matches. Written as DNA, the CDR3 is TGTGCCAGCACCCCCGGGACAGGTGGAAACACCATATATTTT. This codes for CASTPGTGGNTIYF.

The chain uses TRBV12-3 or TRBV12-4 and TRBJ1-2, with D perhaps matching TRBD1 (5 bases). This CDR3 has 12 residues. The V gene lost 3 bases and the J gene lost 3 bases, with 5 bases spanning the gap. Here the CDR3 reads CASSLTDYGYTF. In nucleotides, the CDR3 is TGTGCCAGCAGTTTGACAGACTATGGCTACACCTTC.

The V call is TRBV4-1, the J call TRBJ2-1; 14 bases line up with TRBD2. The V segment lost 5 bases and the J segment 4 bases; nucleotides outside the gene matches: 4. This CDR3 spans 16 amino acids. Germline CDR1 is MGHRA and CDR2 is YSYEKL. The CDR3 protein is CASSSGLAGVYNEQFF. The CDR3 nucleotides are TGCGCCAGCAGCTCGGGACTAGCGGGGGTGTACAATGAGCAGTTCTTC.

The chain links TRBV18 to TRBJ1-6; 12 nucleotides match TRBD1. Trimming cost V 3 bases and J 9 bases; bases outside gene matches: 3. This CDR3 region has 15 residues. Germline loops: CDR1 KGHSH, CDR2 LQKENI. The CDR3 DNA is TGTGCCAGCTCACCCGGGACAGGGGGCACTTCACCCCTCCACTTT. Protein sequence: CASSPGTGGTSPLHF.

This clone was seen only a few times. The gene calls are TRBV3-1 (or the pseudogene TRBV3-2) and TRBJ2-7; D not certain. Germline loops: CDR1 LGHDT, CDR2 YNNKEL (reference sequence). With 0 bases removed from V and 0 bases from J, the gap between germline ends came to 15 bases. CDR3 length: 17 amino acids. CDR3 sequence reads: CASSQDYGGSTSYEQYF. The DNA for the CDR3 is TGTGCCAGCAGCCAAGATTATGGCGGTTCGACCTCCTACGAGCAGTACTTC.

The chain couples TRBV19 to TRBJ1-3, with 9 positions matching TRBD1. The trim removed 8 bases at V and 2 bases at J, leaving 4 bases unmatched. This CDR3 region has 14 residues. Germline CDR1 LNHDA, CDR2 SQIVND (reference sequence). The CDR3 bases are TGTGCCAGTTCAACAGGGGGCGCTGGAAACACCATATATTTT. Amino acids: CASSTGGAGNTIYF.

This clone has just one count. The chain is built from TRBV24-1 and TRBJ2-3; a possible D gene is TRBD1 (6 bases). Trimming took 4 bases from V and 3 from J, leaving 16 bases between them. Germline V gene lookup returns CDR1 KGHDR and CDR2 SFDVKD. The CDR3 spans 16 residues. The CDR3 region has the DNA TGTGCCACCAGTGAAACCAGGGGTCTCGGGACAGATACGCAGTATTTT. Translation gives CATSETRGLGTDTQYF.

This clone is a singleton in its sample. The CDR3: CASSRTSGGFYEQYF. CDR3 bases: TGTGCCAGCAGCAGGACTAGCGGGGGGTTCTACGAGCAGTACTTC. The chain couples TRBV7-6 to TRBJ2-7; TRBD2 aligns across 14 bases. The V gene's germline CDR1 is SGHVS and CDR2 FNYEAQ. This CDR3 is built from 15 residues. The junction had 3 bases not matched to a gene; V was cut back by 5 bases and J by 3 bases.

This sequence joins TRBV19 and TRBJ2-5; D may be TRBD2 (7 bases). The CDR3 length is 14 residues. Germline-derived CDR1 and CDR2 are LNHDA and SQIVND (reference sequence). The germline V and J ends were trimmed by 4 bases and 2 bases, with 11 bases remaining between them. CDR3: CASSSAGAQETQYF. The CDR3 DNA sequence: TGTGCCAGTAGTAGTGCGGGGGCTCAAGAGACCCAGTACTTC.

V usage is TRBV5-1 and J usage is TRBJ2-2; TRBD2 matches at 14 bases. CDR3 size: 18 residues. The V and J ends lost 4 bases and 0 bases, in that order; junction bases with no gene match: 5. Germline CDR1 and CDR2: SGHRS and YFSETQ. CDR3 sequence reads: CASSARTSGGTNTGELFF. The CDR3, as DNA: TGCGCCAGCAGCGCCCGGACTAGCGGGGGGACGAACACCGGGGAGCTGTTTTTT.

The genes are TRBV3-1 (or the pseudogene TRBV3-2) and TRBJ1-1; 7 nucleotides line up with TRBD1. V lost 1 base and J lost 4; bases outside the gene matches: 3. The CDR3 has 14 amino acids. Germline CDR1 and CDR2: LGHDT and YNNKEL (reference sequence). CDR3 region: CASSQVHRGTEAFF. CDR3 nucleotides: TGTGCCAGCAGCCAAGTGCACAGGGGCACTGAAGCTTTCTTT.

The chain is built from TRBV5-4 and TRBJ1-1, with D uncertain. Trimming left V 1 base short and J 0 bases short, with 13 bases between. CDR3 size: 16 residues. Germline V gene sequence: CDR1 SGHNT, CDR2 YYREEE (reference sequence). CDR3 in amino acids: CASSLNGVLMNTEAFF. In DNA, the CDR3 is TGTGCCAGCAGCTTGAACGGGGTCCTAATGAACACTGAAGCTTTCTTT.

This clone has just one count. The J gene is TRBJ1-4, the V gene TRBV4-2; the match to TRBD1 covers 7 bases. The trim removed 0 bases at V and 5 bases at J, leaving 6 bases unmatched. Germline V gives CDR1 LGHNA, CDR2 YNFKEQ. This CDR3 is 16 amino acids long. The CDR3 bases are TGTGCCAGCAGCCAAGATCACAGGGGCAACAATGAAAAACTGTTTTTT. It specifies CASSQDHRGNNEKLFF.

The rearrangement links TRBV29-1 to TRBJ2-3; TRBD1 matches 7 bases. CDR1 is SQVTM, CDR2 ANQGSEA, per germline. The CDR3 loop spans 14 amino acids. The J segment lost 2 bases and the V segment lost 7 bases, leaving 9 bases of the junction unmatched. The CDR3 coding sequence is TGCAGCGGAACGGACAGGATAAACACAGATACGCAGTATTTT. It yields the protein CSGTDRINTDTQYF.

J is TRBJ2-7 and V is TRBV6-2 or TRBV6-3; 9 nucleotides align to TRBD1. This CDR3 is 15 amino acids long. Germline V gene lookup returns CDR1 MNHEY and CDR2 SVGEGT. With V trimmed by 6 bases and J by 6 bases, 12 bases remained unmatched. CDR3 coding DNA: TGTGCCAGCAGCCCGGGACAGGGCTTTTTACCCGAGCAGTACTTC. Residues: CASSPGQGFLPEQYF.

This clone was observed a single time. This sequence joins TRBV6-5 and TRBJ1-5; D unresolved. Germline CDR1 and CDR2: MNHEY and SVGAGI. CDR3 length: 14 residues. Trimming cost V 3 bases and J 4 bases, with 10 bases left between them. This chain's CDR3 is CASSYNGRNQPQHF. CDR3 sequence (DNA): TGTGCCAGCAGTTATAATGGGAGAAATCAGCCCCAGCATTTT.

This chain uses TRBV6-2 or TRBV6-3 with TRBJ2-7, with D possibly matching TRBD2 (6 bases). The V end lost 4 bases, the J end lost 4 bases, and 14 bases lay between the germline ends. Germline CDR1 reads MNHEY; CDR2 reads SVGEGT. This CDR3 has 14 residues. In DNA form, the CDR3 reads TGTGCCAGCAGTTTAGGAGTGGAGGGGTACGAGCAGTACTTC. Translation gives CASSLGVEGYEQYF.

This sequence joins TRBV20-1 and TRBJ1-5; a weak D match, TRBD1 (5 bases). Germline V lookup: CDR1 DFQATT, CDR2 SNEGSKA (reference sequence). V was cut by 3 bases and J by 5 bases, with 17 bases left in between. The CDR3 has 15 residues. CDR3 bases: TGCAGTGCTAGTCCGAGCAGGGCCTTAGATCAGCCCCAGCATTTT. Protein sequence: CSASPSRALDQPQHF.

This clone was counted between two and nine times. In nucleotides, the CDR3 is TGTGCCTCCGCAAGCGAGAGGAACACTGAAGCTTTCTTT. Its protein is CASASERNTEAFF. The chain is built from TRBV7-2 and TRBJ1-1; D unresolved. The CDR3 is made up of 13 amino acids. In germline, CDR1 is SGHTA, CDR2 FQGNSA. The V end lost 11 bases, the J end lost 1 base, and 14 bases lay between the germline ends.